The entry below gives a single T cell receptor (beta chain) sequence along with its context. Its antigen remains unknown. These data belong to a study of OX40 agonist ivuxolimab in advanced cancers. Study at large: With a range of roughly 20 to 80, age averaged about 59 years, and more than 75% were male. Three dose-escalation patients had partial responses: one with hepatocellular carcinoma and two with cutaneous melanoma. Study-level findings and limits: Dosing at 0.1 to 3.0 mg/kg was accompanied by clonal expansion of CD4+ and CD8+ blood T cells by week 6.

The V gene's germline CDR1 is LNHDA and CDR2 SQIVND (reference sequence). The V end was cut by 5 bases, the J end by 6 bases, with 20 bases between. This CDR3 comprises 15 residues. Profiling relied on immunoSEQ multiplex PCR, and the TCRdb table lists in-frame clones only, not all of them. The sample contains around 35,000 clones, about four fifths of which appear only once. The source of this sequence is an adult with an advanced solid tumor such as melanoma, head and neck, liver or kidney cancer. The sample in question was CD4+ or CD8+ T cells sorted from blood, obtained in a trial of the OX40 agonist ivuxolimab. V and J are TRBV19 and TRBJ2-7, with TRBD1 as a possible D gene (5 bases). The CDR3 sequence is CASSSPRSRVSEQYF. CDR3 nucleotide sequence: TGTGCCAGTAGTTCCCCTCGATCCAGGGTATCCGAGCAGTACTTC.